These 3 T cell receptor beta chains came from one sample sequenced in a study of blood T cells in healthy people across ages. The use of a sample-barcoded 5' primer and a J-beta primer mix characterized a second PCR of about 6 to 11 cycles. TCRdb re-called the 5' RACE reads through MiXCR, storing one row per CDR3 protein. The sample has about 670,000 distinct CDR3 sequences, approximately 52% seen once. Sample: blood. The receptors derive from a woman over 75 in good health.

This clonotype was seen a few times. The rearrangement links TRBV7-3 to TRBJ2-1; D tentatively reads TRBD1 or TRBD2 (5 bases each). Looked up from germline, CDR1 is SGHTA and CDR2 is FQGTGA. V was clipped by 2 bases and J by 7 bases, with 15 bases between them. The CDR3 length is 15 residues. The CDR3 DNA is TGTGCCAGCAGCTTAGTAGGGACCCCGGAGAATGAGCAGTTCTTC. This gives the protein CASSLVGTPENEQFF.

This clonotype was observed at least ten times. The V gene is TRBV20-1, the J gene TRBJ2-7, with 8 bases matching TRBD1. The V and J ends lost 5 bases and 2 bases, in that order; junction bases with no gene match: 8. Germline values: CDR1 DFQATT, CDR2 SNEGSKA (reference sequence). CDR3 length: 14 residues. CDR3 protein: CSASTGGIPYEQYF. The CDR3 DNA reads TGCAGTGCTTCAACAGGGGGAATTCCCTACGAGCAGTACTTC.

This clonotype was picked up many times. J is TRBJ1-1 and V is TRBV6-6; the match to TRBD1 covers 7 bases. The CDR3 runs 14 residues. V dropped 8 bases and J dropped 4; count of bases not matched to a gene: 10. The germline V gene encodes CDR1 MNHNY and CDR2 SVGAGI (reference sequence). CDR3: CASSSAQGGTEAFF. Written as DNA, the CDR3 is TGTGCCAGCTCCTCGGCGCAGGGGGGCACTGAAGCTTTCTTT.